This T cell receptor beta chain was obtained from a study of human T cells and chemical hapten exposure. This clonotype was seen only a few times. In the library, unique molecular identifiers were attached to individual cDNA molecules. TCRdb independently ran MiXCR on the RACE reads; one entry per CDR3 protein. The sample has 60,000 to 80,000 distinct CDR3 sequences, approximately 6.2% seen once; the top ten hold around 3.4%. Regarding time point: healthy volunteer bleed at 6 weeks. Whole blood, unfractionated, served as the material for total RNA extraction. The V gene's germline CDR1 is MNHEY and CDR2 SVGEGT. V dropped 10 bases and J dropped 9 bases, with 27 bases sitting between them. The CDR3 length is 15 residues.

The sequence was collected from a female donor in good health. Some clones in this sample may be carry-over from other donors' samples. The J gene is TRBJ2-5, the V gene TRBV6-2 or TRBV6-3; a possible D gene is TRBD1 (6 bases). Sequences were obtained from whole blood. CDR3 bases: TGTGCCACCAGGTCTGCCGACAGGCTTAGTCTGGCCCAGTACTTC. Encoded protein: CATRSADRLSLAQYF.